Included here is one T cell receptor beta chain sequence, with context. This receptor's antigen is unknown. Per-base qualities were not stored, and no clone one base away is much larger. Collaborating institutions collected whole blood in K2EDTA tubes following their own protocols. For TCRbeta analysis, collaborators shipped samples as frozen whole blood, isolated PBMCs, or DNA extracted from either of those sample types. The CDR3 starts with the cysteine, ends with the phenylalanine, and has 12 residues. Of all the DNA, just the CDR3 is kept, 36 bases in frame from base 1. CDR1 MNHEY and CDR2 SVGAGI were looked up in the germline V gene. The junction shows trimming of 6 bases on V and 10 bases on J, plus 10 bases between the germline ends. This specimen comes from a study of blood T cell repertoires in COVID-19 (TCRdb year 2020). Background on the whole study: Samples covering the acute and convalescent phases of COVID-19 were provided by collaborators in the United States, Italy and Spain. The samples were drawn from two sources: the first 160 participants of the ongoing ImmuneRACE study, and fewer than 1,500 subjects contributed by 6 global collaborators. The dataset comprised deeply sampled blood TCRbeta repertoires from subjects exposed to, actively infected with, or recovered from COVID-19. HLA class I and class II types, where available, came from metadata supplied by the sample provider rather than from assay-based typing. The material from the prospective study consisted of cDNA or gDNA derived from T cells, B-cell-depleted T cells, or PBMCs. The sample metadata nearly always contained a de-identified subject ID, COVID-19 status, age in years and sex. The repertoires were made available in a free public database intended to serve as a resource for research on the immune response to SARS-CoV-2.

TCRbeta CDR3 regions were amplified from genomic DNA using the immunoSEQ Assay, a bias-controlled multiplex PCR. On the study's bioinformatics: The number of nucleated cells in each sample was estimated by amplification of reference gene primers within the assay. To quantify the absolute abundance of each unique TCRbeta CDR3 rearrangement, sequence reads were collapsed and filtered. For each sample, productive Simpson clonality was calculated as the square root of Simpson's diversity index across productive rearrangements. Entries here come from immuneACCESS through TCRdb and include only in-frame sequences with V and J called. Some clones fail to appear in such tables; in the studies checked, an unresolved V gene covers under half of the shortfall, and the cause of the remainder is unknown. The V and J calls and the clone size are those of that table, but D and trimming were determined from the DNA. Counted in this sample were around 300,000 clones; around 89% of them appeared once. Approximately 4% of the sample is held by the ten biggest clonotypes.

The paper's findings and limits, for the study overall: The amount of clinical and demographic metadata varied by source and participant and was provided uncurated.

The rearrangement combines TRBV6-5 with TRBJ1-6, and perhaps TRBD1 as D gene, on 5 matching bases. Sequencing input: peripheral blood. This receptor was identified in a woman between 45 and 65 years old with active or convalescent COVID-19. The nucleotides read TGTGCCAGCAGGAGCCAGGGCTCACCCCTCCACTTT. Its translation is CASRSQGSPLHF.